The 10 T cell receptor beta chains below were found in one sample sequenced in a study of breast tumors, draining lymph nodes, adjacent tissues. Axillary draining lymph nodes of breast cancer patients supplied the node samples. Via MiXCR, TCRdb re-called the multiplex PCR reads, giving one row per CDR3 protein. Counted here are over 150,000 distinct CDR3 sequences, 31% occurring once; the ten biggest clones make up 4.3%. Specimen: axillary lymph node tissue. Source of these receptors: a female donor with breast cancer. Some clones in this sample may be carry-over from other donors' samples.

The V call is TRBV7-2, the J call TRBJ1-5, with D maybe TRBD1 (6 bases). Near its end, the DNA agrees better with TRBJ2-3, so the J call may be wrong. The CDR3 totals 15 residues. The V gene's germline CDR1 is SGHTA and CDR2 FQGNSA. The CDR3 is CASSLTGIAGQPQYF. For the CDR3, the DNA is TGTGCCAGCAGCTTAACAGGGATCGCGGGCCAGCCCCAGTATTTT.

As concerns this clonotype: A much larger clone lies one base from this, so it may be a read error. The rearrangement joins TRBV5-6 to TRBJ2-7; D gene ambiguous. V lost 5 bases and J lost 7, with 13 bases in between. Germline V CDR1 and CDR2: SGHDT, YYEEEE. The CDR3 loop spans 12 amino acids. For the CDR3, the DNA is TGTGCCAGCAGTCCCATCCAAGGGGAGCAGTACTTC. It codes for CASSPIQGEQYF.

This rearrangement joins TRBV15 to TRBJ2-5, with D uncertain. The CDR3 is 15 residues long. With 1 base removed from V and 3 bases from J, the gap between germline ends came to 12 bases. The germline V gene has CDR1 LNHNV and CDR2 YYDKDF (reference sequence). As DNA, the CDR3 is TGTGCCACCAGCAGAGGGGGTGTAGGGAAAGAGACCCAGTACTTC. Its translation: CATSRGGVGKETQYF.

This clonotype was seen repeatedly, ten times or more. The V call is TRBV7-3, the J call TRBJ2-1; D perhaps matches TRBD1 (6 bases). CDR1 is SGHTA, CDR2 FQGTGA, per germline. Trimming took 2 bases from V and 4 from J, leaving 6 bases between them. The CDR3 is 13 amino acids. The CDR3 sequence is CASSLQGYNEQFF. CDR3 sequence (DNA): TGTGCCAGCAGCTTACAGGGGTACAATGAGCAGTTCTTC. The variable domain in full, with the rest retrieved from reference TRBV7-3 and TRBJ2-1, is GAGVSQTPSNKVTEKGKYVELRCDPISGHTALYWYRQSLGQGPEFLIYFQGTGAADDSGLPNDRFFAVRPEGSVSTLKIQRTERGDSAVYLCASSLQGYNEQFFGPGTRLTVL.

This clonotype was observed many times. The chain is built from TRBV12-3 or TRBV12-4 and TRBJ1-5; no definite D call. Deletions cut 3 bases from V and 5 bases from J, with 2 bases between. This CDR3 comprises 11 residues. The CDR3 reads CASSFDQPQHF. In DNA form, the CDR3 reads TGTGCCAGCAGTTTTGATCAGCCCCAGCATTTT.

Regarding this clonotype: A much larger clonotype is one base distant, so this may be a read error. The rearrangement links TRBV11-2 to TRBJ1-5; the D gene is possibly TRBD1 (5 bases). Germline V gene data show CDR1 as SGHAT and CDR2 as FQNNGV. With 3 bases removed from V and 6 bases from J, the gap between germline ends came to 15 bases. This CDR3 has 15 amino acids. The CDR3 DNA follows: TGTGCCAGCAGCTTGTACCAGGGAACAGGTCAGCCCCAGCATTTT. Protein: CASSLYQGTGQPQHF.

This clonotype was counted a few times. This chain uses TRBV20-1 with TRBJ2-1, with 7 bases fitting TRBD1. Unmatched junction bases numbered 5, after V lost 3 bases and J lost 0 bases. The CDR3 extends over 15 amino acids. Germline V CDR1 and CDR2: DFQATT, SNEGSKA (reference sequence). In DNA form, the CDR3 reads TGCAGTGCTAGTGCGACAGGGAGCTCCTACAATGAGCAGTTCTTC. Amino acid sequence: CSASATGSSYNEQFF.

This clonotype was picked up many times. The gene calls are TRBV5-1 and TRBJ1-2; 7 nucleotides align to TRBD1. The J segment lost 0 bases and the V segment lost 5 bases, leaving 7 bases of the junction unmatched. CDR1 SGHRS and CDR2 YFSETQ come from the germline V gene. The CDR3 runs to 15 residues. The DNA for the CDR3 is TGCGCCAGCAGAAACCGGACAGGACCTAACTATGGCTACACCTTC. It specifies CASRNRTGPNYGYTF.

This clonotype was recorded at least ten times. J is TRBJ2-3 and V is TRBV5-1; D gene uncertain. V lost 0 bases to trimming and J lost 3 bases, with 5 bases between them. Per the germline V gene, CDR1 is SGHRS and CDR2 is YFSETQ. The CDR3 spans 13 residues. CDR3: CASSLGATDTQYF. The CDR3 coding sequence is TGCGCCAGCAGCTTGGGGGCAACAGATACGCAGTATTTT.

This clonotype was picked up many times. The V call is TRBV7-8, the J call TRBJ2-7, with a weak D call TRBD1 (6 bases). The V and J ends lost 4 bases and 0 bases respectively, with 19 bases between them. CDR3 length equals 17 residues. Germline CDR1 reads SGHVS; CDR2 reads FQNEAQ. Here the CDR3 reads CASSSYQWTESSYEQYF. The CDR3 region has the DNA TGTGCCAGCAGCTCTTATCAATGGACAGAGAGCTCCTACGAGCAGTACTTC.